This T cell receptor (beta chain) was identified during a study of blood T cell repertoires in COVID-19 (dated by TCRdb to about 2020). Background for the entire study: Samples from collaborators originated in the United States, Italy and Spain and spanned both the acute and convalescent phases of COVID-19. The prospective study material was composed of cDNA or gDNA derived from T cells, B-cell-depleted T cells, or PBMCs. Deeply sampled blood TCRbeta repertoires from subjects exposed to, actively infected with, or recovered from COVID-19 were included in the dataset. The repertoires were released in a freely available public database intended as a resource for research on the immune response to SARS-CoV-2. Samples came from the ongoing ImmuneRACE study (first 160 participants) plus 1,254 subjects from 6 global collaborators. The sample metadata nearly always contained a de-identified subject ID, COVID-19 status, age in years and sex. Where available, HLA class I and class II types were taken from metadata supplied by the sample provider and were not determined by assay-based typing. General conclusions and limits of the study: The amount of clinical and demographic metadata varied by source and participant and was provided uncurated.

Collaborating institutions collected whole blood in K2EDTA tubes following their own protocols. For TCRbeta analysis, collaborators shipped samples in one of three forms: frozen whole blood, isolated PBMCs, or DNA extracted from either of those sample types. TCRbeta CDR3 regions were amplified from genomic DNA by means of the immunoSEQ Assay, a bias-controlled multiplex PCR. In the paper's pipeline: The number of nucleated cells in each sample was estimated from the amplification of reference gene primers within the assay. To quantify the absolute abundance of each unique TCRbeta CDR3 rearrangement, sequence reads were collapsed and filtered. For each sample, productive Simpson clonality was calculated by taking the square root of Simpson's diversity index across productive rearrangements. Not all clones reach the TCRdb copy of this immuneACCESS table, which keeps in-frame sequences only. Checked studies attribute under half of the gap to unresolved V genes and leave the rest unexplained. V, J and clone size reflect that table, while D and trimming were determined from the DNA. For this sample the table gives tens of thousands of clones, of which approximately 83% were detected only once. The ten largest clones capture around 4% of the sample.

A word on this clone: The antigen it recognizes is unknown. Base qualities are not at hand, and no much larger clone is one base apart.

Including cysteine and phenylalanine, the CDR3 has 14 amino acids. Only the CDR3 part of the read is kept: 42 bases, read in frame from the first base. CDR1 and CDR2, looked up from the germline V gene, are MNHEY and SVGAGI. The V end loses 4 bases and the J end loses 3 bases, and a stretch of 12 bases separates them. The chain links TRBV6-5 with TRBJ1-1; TRBD1 might be the D gene, on 6 matching bases. This TCR came from a man in his 60s with acute or convalescent COVID-19. Input material: peripheral blood. The CDR3 region reads CASSFDRSYTEAFF. At the DNA level, the sequence is TGTGCCAGCAGTTTTGACAGGTCATACACTGAAGCTTTCTTT.